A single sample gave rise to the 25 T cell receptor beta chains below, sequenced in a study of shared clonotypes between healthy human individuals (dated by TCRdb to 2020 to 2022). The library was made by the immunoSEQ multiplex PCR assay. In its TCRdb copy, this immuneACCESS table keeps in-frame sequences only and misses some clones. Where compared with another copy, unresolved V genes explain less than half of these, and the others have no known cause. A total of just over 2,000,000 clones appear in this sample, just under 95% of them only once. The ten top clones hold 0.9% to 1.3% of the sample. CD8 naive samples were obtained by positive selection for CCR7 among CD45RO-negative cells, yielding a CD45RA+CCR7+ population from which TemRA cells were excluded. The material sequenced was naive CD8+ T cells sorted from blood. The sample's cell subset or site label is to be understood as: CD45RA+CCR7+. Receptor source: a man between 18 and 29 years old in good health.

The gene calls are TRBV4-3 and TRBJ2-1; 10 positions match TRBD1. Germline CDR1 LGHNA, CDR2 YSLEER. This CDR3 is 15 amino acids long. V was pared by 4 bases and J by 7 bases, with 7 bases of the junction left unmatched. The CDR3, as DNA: TGCGCCAGCAGCCTCGACAGGGGGCTTGAGAATGAGCAGTTCTTC. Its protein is CASSLDRGLENEQFF.

CDR3 protein: CATRGDSGITDTQYF. As DNA, the CDR3 is TGTGCCACCCGTGGGGATAGCGGAATCACAGATACGCAGTATTTT. The chain couples TRBV15 to TRBJ2-3; D may be TRBD2 (6 bases). CDR3 length: 15 amino acids. V was trimmed by 8 bases and J by 2 bases, leaving 17 bases between them. CDR1 is LNHNV and CDR2 is YYDKDF in the germline V gene (reference sequence).

CDR3 nucleotide sequence: TGTGCCTGGAGTCCTTTAGCGGGAGAGGTCTACAATGAGCAGTTCTTC. Translating gives CAWSPLAGEVYNEQFF. The chain has TRBV30 and TRBJ2-1; TRBD2 aligns across 9 bases. Trimming removed 2 bases from V and 3 bases from J; junction bases left unmatched: 8. This CDR3 has 16 residues. The germline V gene has CDR1 GTSNPN and CDR2 SVGIG (reference sequence).

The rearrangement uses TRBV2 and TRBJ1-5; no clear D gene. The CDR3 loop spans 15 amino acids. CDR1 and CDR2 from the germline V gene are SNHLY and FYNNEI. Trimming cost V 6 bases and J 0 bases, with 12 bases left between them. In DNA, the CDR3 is TGTGCCAGCAGAGAGAATGTGGATAGCAATCAGCCCCAGCATTTT. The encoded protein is CASRENVDSNQPQHF. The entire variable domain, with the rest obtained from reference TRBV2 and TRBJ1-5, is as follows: EPEVTQTPSHQVTQMGQEVILRCVPISNHLYFYWYRQILGQKVEFLVSFYNNEISEKSEIFDDQFSVERPDGSNFTLKIRSTKLEDSAMYFCASRENVDSNQPQHFGDGTRLSIL.

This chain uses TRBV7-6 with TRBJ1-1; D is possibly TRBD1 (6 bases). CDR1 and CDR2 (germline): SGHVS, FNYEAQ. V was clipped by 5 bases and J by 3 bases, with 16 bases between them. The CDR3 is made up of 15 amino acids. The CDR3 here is CASSPLGGWDTEAFF. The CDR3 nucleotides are TGTGCCAGCAGCCCCCTGGGGGGCTGGGACACTGAAGCTTTCTTT.

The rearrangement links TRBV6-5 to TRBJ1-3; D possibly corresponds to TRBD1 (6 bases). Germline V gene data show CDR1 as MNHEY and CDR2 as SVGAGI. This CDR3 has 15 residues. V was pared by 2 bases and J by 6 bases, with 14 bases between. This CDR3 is CASSYNVQGENTIYF. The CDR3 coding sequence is TGTGCCAGCAGTTACAACGTACAGGGCGAAAACACCATATATTTT.

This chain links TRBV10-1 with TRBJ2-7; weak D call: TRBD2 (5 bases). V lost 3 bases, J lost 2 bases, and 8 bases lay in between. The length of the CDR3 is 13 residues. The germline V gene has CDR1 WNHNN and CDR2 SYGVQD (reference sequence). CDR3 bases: TGCGCCAGCAGTGATCCGGGGACCTACGAGCAGTACTTC. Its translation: CASSDPGTYEQYF.

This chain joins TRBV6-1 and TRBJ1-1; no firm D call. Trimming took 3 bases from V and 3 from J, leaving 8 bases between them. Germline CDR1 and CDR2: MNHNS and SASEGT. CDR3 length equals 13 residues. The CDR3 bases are TGTGCCAGCAGTGACATTTTCGACACTGAAGCTTTCTTT. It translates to CASSDIFDTEAFF.

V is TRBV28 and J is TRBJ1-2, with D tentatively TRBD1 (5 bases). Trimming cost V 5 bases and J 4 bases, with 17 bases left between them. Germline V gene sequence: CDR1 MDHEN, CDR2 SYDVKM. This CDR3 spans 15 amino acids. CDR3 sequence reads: CASSPLARRGYGYTF. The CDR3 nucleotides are TGTGCCAGCAGTCCCCTCGCCCGTAGGGGCTATGGCTACACCTTC.

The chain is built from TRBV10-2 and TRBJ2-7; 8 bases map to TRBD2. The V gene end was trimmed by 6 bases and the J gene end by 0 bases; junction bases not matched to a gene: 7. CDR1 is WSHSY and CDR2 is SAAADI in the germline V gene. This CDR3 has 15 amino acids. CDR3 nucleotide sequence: TGCGCCAGCAGCTTGACTAGCGAGAGCTCCTACGAGCAGTACTTC. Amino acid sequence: CASSLTSESSYEQYF.

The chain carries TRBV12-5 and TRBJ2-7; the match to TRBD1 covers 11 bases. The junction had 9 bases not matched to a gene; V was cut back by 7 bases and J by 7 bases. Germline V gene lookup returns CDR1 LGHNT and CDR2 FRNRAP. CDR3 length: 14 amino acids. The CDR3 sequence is CASAKDRGRGEQYF. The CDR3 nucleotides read TGTGCTAGTGCCAAGGACAGGGGGCGCGGGGAGCAGTACTTC.

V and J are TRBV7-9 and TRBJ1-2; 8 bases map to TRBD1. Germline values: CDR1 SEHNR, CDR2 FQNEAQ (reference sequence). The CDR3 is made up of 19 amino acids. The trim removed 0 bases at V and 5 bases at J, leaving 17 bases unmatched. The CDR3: CASSLAGKDRVGTSYGYTF. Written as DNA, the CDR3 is TGTGCCAGCAGCTTAGCGGGGAAGGACAGGGTGGGAACCTCTTATGGCTACACCTTC.

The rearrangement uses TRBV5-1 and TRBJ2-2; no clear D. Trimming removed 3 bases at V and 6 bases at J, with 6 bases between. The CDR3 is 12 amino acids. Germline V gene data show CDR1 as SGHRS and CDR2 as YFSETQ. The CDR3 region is CASSSPSGELFF. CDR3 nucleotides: TGCGCCAGCAGCTCCCCGTCCGGGGAGCTGTTTTTT.

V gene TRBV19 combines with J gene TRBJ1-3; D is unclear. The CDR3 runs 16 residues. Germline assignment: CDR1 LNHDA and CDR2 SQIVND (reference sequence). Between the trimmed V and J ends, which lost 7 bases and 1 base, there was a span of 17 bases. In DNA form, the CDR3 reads TGTGCCAGTACCTCGAATGAATATTCGTCTGGAAACACCATATATTTT. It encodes CASTSNEYSSGNTIYF.

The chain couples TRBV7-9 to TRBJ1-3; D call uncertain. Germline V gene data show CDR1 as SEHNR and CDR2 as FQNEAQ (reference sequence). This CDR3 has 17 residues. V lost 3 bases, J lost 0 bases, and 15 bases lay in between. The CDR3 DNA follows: TGTGCCAGCAGCTTCCTAGGAACGGGATTCTCTGGAAACACCATATATTTT. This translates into CASSFLGTGFSGNTIYF. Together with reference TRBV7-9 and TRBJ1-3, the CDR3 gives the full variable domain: DTGVSQNPRHKITKRGQNVTFRCDPISEHNRLYWYRQTLGQGPEFLTYFQNEAQLEKSRLLSDRFSAERPKGSFSTLEIQRTEQGDSAMYLCASSFLGTGFSGNTIYFGEGSWLTVV.

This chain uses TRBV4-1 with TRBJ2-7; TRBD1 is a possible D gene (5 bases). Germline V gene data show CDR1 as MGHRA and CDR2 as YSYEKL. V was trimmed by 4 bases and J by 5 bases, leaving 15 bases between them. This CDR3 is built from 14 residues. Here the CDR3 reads CASSLTGTAHEQYF. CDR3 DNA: TGCGCCAGCAGCCTTACAGGAACTGCGCACGAGCAGTACTTC.

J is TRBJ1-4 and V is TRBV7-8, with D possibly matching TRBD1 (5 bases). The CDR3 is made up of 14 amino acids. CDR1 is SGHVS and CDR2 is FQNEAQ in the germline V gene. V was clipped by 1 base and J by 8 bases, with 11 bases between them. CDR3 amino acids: CASSLVGVREKLFF. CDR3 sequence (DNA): TGTGCCAGCAGCTTAGTAGGGGTACGGGAAAAACTGTTTTTT.

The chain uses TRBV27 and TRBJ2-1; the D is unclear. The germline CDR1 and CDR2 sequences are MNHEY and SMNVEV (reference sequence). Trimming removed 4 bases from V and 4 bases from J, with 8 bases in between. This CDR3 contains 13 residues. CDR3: CASSSQVYNEQFF. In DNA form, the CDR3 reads TGTGCCAGCAGTTCCCAGGTATACAATGAGCAGTTCTTC.

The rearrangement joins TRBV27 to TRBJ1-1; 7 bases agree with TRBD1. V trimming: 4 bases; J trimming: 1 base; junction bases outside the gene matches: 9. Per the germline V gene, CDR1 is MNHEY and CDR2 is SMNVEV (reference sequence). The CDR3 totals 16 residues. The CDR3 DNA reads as TGTGCCAGCAGTTCCCCATACGGACAGGCGAACACTGAAGCTTTCTTT. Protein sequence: CASSSPYGQANTEAFF.

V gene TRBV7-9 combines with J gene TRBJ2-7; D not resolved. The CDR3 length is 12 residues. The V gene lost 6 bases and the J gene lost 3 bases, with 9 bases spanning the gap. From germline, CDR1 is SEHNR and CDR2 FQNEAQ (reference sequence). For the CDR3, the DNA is TGTGCCAGCAGGGTTGGGGTCTACGAGCAGTACTTC. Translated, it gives CASRVGVYEQYF. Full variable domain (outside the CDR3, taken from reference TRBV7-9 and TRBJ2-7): DTGVSQNPRHKITKRGQNVTFRCDPISEHNRLYWYRQTLGQGPEFLTYFQNEAQLEKSRLLSDRFSAERPKGSFSTLEIQRTEQGDSAMYLCASRVGVYEQYFGPGTRLTVT.

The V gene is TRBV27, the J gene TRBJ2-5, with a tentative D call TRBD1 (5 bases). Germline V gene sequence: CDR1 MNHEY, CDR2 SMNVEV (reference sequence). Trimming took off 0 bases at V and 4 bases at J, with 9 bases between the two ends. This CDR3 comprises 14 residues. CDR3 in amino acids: CASSLSDSLETQYF. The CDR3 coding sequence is TGTGCCAGCAGTTTATCCGACAGCCTAGAGACCCAGTACTTC.

The CDR3 here is CASSDRFGEGGYTF. As DNA, the CDR3 is TGTGCCAGCAGCGACCGTTTCGGTGAAGGTGGCTACACCTTC. The chain combines TRBV7-2 with TRBJ1-2; D unclear. This CDR3 has 14 amino acids. The germline V and J ends were trimmed by 5 bases and 7 bases, with 17 bases remaining between them. The V gene's germline CDR1 is SGHTA and CDR2 FQGNSA.

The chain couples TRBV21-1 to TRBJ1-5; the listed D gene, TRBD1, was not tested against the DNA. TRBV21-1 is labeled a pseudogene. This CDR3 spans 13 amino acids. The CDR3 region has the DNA TGTGCCAGCAGCAAAAAATCAGATCGGCCCCAGCATTTT. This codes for CASSKKSDRPQHF.

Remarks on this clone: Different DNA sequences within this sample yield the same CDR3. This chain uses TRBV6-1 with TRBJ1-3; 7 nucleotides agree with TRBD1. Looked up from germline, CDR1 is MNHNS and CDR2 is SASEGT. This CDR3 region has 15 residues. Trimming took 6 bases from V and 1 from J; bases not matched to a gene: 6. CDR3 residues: CASSVDRDSGNTIYF. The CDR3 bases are TGTGCCAGCAGCGTCGACAGGGATTCTGGAAACACCATATATTTT.

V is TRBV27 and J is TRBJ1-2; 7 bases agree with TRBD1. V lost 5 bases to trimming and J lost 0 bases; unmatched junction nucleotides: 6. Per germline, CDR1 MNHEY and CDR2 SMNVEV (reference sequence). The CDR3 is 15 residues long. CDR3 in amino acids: CASSPRGGANYGYTF. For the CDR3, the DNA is TGTGCCAGCAGTCCCAGGGGGGGGGCTAACTATGGCTACACCTTC.